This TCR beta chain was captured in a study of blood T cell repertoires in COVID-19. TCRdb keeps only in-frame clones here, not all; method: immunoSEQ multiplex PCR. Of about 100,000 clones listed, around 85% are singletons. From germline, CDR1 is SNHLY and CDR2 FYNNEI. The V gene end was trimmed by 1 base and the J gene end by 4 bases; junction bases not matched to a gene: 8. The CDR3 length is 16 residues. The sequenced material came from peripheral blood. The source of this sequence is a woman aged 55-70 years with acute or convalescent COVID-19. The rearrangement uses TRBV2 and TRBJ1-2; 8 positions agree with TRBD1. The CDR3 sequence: CASSEGSPGGRYGYTF. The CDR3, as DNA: TGTGCCAGCAGTGAAGGAAGTCCAGGGGGCCGCTATGGCTACACCTTC. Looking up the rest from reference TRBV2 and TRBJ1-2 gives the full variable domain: EPEVTQTPSHQVTQMGQEVILRCVPISNHLYFYWYRQILGQKVEFLVSFYNNEISEKSEIFDDQFSVERPDGSNFTLKIRSTKLEDSAMYFCASSEGSPGGRYGYTFGSGTRLTVV.